One and the same sample provided the 5 T cell receptor beta chains below, sequenced in a study of regulatory T cells in long-lasting Graves disease. Sequencing libraries for TCR beta were prepared with iRepertoire HTBI primers and Arm-PCR of CDR3 regions. TCRdb processed the multiplex PCR reads anew with MiXCR; each CDR3 protein has one entry. The data hold 600,000 to 850,000 distinct CDR3 sequences, with about 30% observed a single time. Regarding time point: persistent/refractory GD, antithyroid drugs over 5 years with positive TRAb. RNA extracted from PBMCs served as the sequencing template. The material sequenced was peripheral blood mononuclear cells (PBMCs), taken when the disease was refractory, from a patient treated with antithyroid drugs. These receptors were collected from a female donor with Graves disease.

This clonotype was observed many times. The chain links TRBV25-1 to TRBJ1-6, with D unclear. The CDR3 totals 15 residues. Trimming left V 1 base short and J 7 bases short, with 11 bases between. From germline, CDR1 is MGHDK and CDR2 SYGVNS. In DNA, the CDR3 is TGTGCCAGCAGTGAATCAAAGGGTGCGAATTCACCCCTCCACTTT. This codes for CASSESKGANSPLHF. Complete variable domain (other parts from reference TRBV25-1 and TRBJ1-6): EADIYQTPRYLVIGTGKKITLECSQTMGHDKMYWYQQDPGMELHLIHYSYGVNSTEKGDLSSESTVSRIRTEHFPLTLESARPSHTSQYLCASSESKGANSPLHFGNGTRLTVT.

The chain employs TRBV30 and TRBJ1-3; D call uncertain. Germline V gives CDR1 GTSNPN, CDR2 SVGIG (reference sequence). V dropped 2 bases and J dropped 4 bases, with 9 bases sitting between them. CDR3 size: 13 residues. The CDR3 loop is CAWSRQHGNTIYF. CDR3 in DNA: TGTGCCTGGAGTCGCCAGCACGGAAACACCATATATTTT.

As to this clonotype: At one end the junction does not follow the germline gene, possibly because of a read error. The chain carries TRBV6-6 and TRBJ1-1; D is perhaps TRBD1 (5 bases). Germline-derived CDR1 and CDR2 are MNHNY and SVGAGI (reference sequence). This CDR3 region has 15 residues. The CDR3 sequence is CASSYSGQGGTEASF. CDR3 nucleotides: TGTGCCAGCAGTTACTCGGGGCAGGGTGGCACTGAAGCTTCCTTT.

This clonotype was seen only a few times. The chain links TRBV20-1 to TRBJ2-5; 7 positions agree with TRBD2. Germline V gives CDR1 DFQATT, CDR2 SNEGSKA (reference sequence). Trimming at V came to 3 bases and at J to 0 bases, leaving 7 bases not matched to a gene. CDR3 size: 15 residues. The CDR3 DNA reads TGCAGTGCTAGTCATGGCGGGGGTTACCAAGAGACCCAGTACTTC. This gives the protein CSASHGGGYQETQYF.

This clonotype was counted at least ten times. The chain combines TRBV2 with TRBJ1-5; D is undetermined. V lost 2 bases, J lost 6 bases, and 11 bases lay in between. This CDR3 spans 14 amino acids. Germline V gives CDR1 SNHLY, CDR2 FYNNEI. In nucleotides, the CDR3 is TGTGCCAGCAGTGAAATACAGCCGGCTCAGCCCCAGCATTTT. This sequence encodes CASSEIQPAQPQHF.